The 26 T cell receptor beta chains reported below all come from one sample, sequenced in a study of tumor-infiltrating lymphocytes in primary liver carcinoma. In addition to blood RNA drawn from unsorted whole blood, germline DNA was extracted. With 500 ng total RNA as template and a constant-region primer, TCR beta cDNA was made. Libraries for TCR beta were built through three nested multiplex PCR rounds, which together made up a slightly modified ARM-PCR procedure. TRBV1-TRBV30 forward and Cbeta reverse primers drove the first two approximately 11-cycle rounds. TCRdb redid the calling of the multiplex PCR reads with MiXCR, one entry per CDR3 protein. The repertoire holds around 330,000 distinct CDR3 sequences, with roughly two thirds as singletons. Sequenced input: peripheral blood. These receptors all come from a middle-aged man with primary liver carcinoma and hepatitis B virus infection.

The V and J genes are TRBV29-1 and TRBJ1-2; TRBD1 agrees at 8 bases. The CDR3 sequence is 16 residues long. Trimming removed 4 bases from V and 4 bases from J; junction bases left unmatched: 14. Germline V gives CDR1 SQVTM, CDR2 ANQGSEA. The CDR3 DNA is TGCAGCGTTGCCCAGGAACCGACAGGGGCCCTCTATGGCTACACCTTC. It is translated as CSVAQEPTGALYGYTF.

In the case of this clonotype: A much larger clone sits a single nucleotide away, making a read error possible. This chain uses TRBV29-1 with TRBJ1-3; TRBD1 might be the D (5 bases). Deletions cut 5 bases from V and 0 bases from J, with 8 bases between. The CDR3 extends over 13 amino acids. Germline CDR1 reads SQVTM; CDR2 reads ANQGSEA. CDR3 sequence reads: CSVCRGSGNTIYF. The CDR3 DNA reads as TGCAGCGTTTGTAGGGGCTCTGGAAACACCATATATTTT.

Turning to this clonotype: Since a much larger clone is just one base distant, this may be a read error. The CDR3 nucleotides read TGTGCCAGCAGACCTCAGGGGGGAACAGATACGCAGTGTTTT. It translates to CASRPQGGTDTQCF. The genes are TRBV6-2 or TRBV6-3 and TRBJ2-3; TRBD1 is a possible D gene (7 bases). Germline CDR1 MNHEY, CDR2 SVGEGT. This CDR3 comprises 14 residues.

The chain joins TRBV12-5 to TRBJ2-5, with a weak D call TRBD1 (5 bases). The CDR3 is 12 residues long. Germline CDR1 and CDR2: LGHNT and FRNRAP. V was shortened by 5 bases and J by 7 bases, with 11 bases between the two germline ends. CDR3 residues: CASGQSRGTQYF. The CDR3 nucleotides read TGTGCTAGTGGTCAATCTAGGGGGACCCAGTACTTC.

The table lists this clonotype with a count of one. Germline is not matched at one junction end, which may reflect a read error. This rearrangement joins TRBV5-1 to TRBJ2-2, with D perhaps being TRBD1 or TRBD2 (5 bases each). The germline gives CDR1 SGHRS, CDR2 YFSETQ. This CDR3 has 14 residues. The DNA for the CDR3 is TGCGCCAGCGGCTTTACCGGGACCCAAAACGAGCTGTTTTTT. It encodes CASGFTGTQNELFF. The full variable domain, with the rest looked up from reference TRBV5-1 and TRBJ2-2, is KAGVTQTPRYLIKTRGQQVTLSCSPISGHRSVSWYQQTPGQGLQFLFEYFSETQRNKGNFPGRFSGRQFSNSRSEMNVSTLELGDSALYLCASGFTGTQNELFFGEGSRLTVL.

This clonotype was found a few times. A much larger clone lies a single base off, so this may be a read error. The chain employs TRBV6-1 and TRBJ2-1, with 11 positions matching TRBD2. The length of the CDR3 is 15 residues. CDR1 and CDR2 from the germline V gene are MNHNS and SASEGT. This CDR3 reads CASSRAQLAGVERFF. The CDR3 DNA follows: TGTGCCAGCAGTAGAGCGCAACTAGCGGGAGTTGAGCGGTTCTTC.

In regard to this clonotype: No conserved phenylalanine or tryptophan ends this CDR3, so it is likely a read error. This rearrangement joins TRBV11-1 to TRBJ2-1; TRBD2 might be the D (5 bases). There are 17 residues in the CDR3. Germline CDR1 SGHAT, CDR2 FQDESV (reference sequence). Trimming pared 5 bases from V and 1 base from J, leaving 18 bases between. The CDR3 here is CASSTCPTGRSYNEQFL. CDR3 nucleotide sequence: TGTGCCAGCAGCACCTGCCCCACGGGAAGGTCCTACAATGAGCAGTTCCTC.

In this sample, this clonotype turned up many times. This chain links TRBV12-3 or TRBV12-4 with TRBJ1-1; no clear D gene. The CDR3 totals 13 residues. V lost 3 bases to trimming and J lost 4 bases, with 9 bases between them. The CDR3 loop reads CASSFRAGTEAFF. Here the CDR3 DNA reads TGTGCCAGCAGTTTTCGGGCGGGCACTGAAGCTTTCTTT.

As regards this clonotype: This sequence may be a read error, since a much larger clone differs from it by one base. The CDR3 DNA is TGTGTCAGCAACCCCCCTGGGAACACTGAAGCTTTCTTT. Its translation: CVSNPPGNTEAFF. The chain joins TRBV6-5 to TRBJ1-1; D not certain. Germline-derived CDR1 and CDR2 are MNHEY and SVGAGI. This CDR3 is built from 13 residues.

Note on this clonotype: A junction end diverges from the germline sequence, so it may reflect a read error. This chain connects TRBV11-1 to TRBJ1-6, with TRBD1 matching over 10 bases. The CDR3 is made up of 15 amino acids. CDR1 and CDR2 from the germline V gene are SGHAT and FQDESV (reference sequence). CDR3 nucleotide sequence: TGTGCCAGCAGCATCGACAGGGGGCATAATTTACCCCTCCACTTC. Translating gives CASSIDRGHNLPLHF.

This clonotype was recorded at least ten times. The chain joins TRBV6-5 to TRBJ2-1, with 7 bases lining up with TRBD2. In germline, CDR1 is MNHEY, CDR2 SVGAGI. Germline trimming cut 8 bases from V and 5 bases from J; bases unmatched to any gene: 12. The CDR3 consists of 15 residues. This chain's CDR3 is CASSYSGSMNNEQFF. CDR3 coding DNA: TGTGCCAGCTCCTATAGCGGGTCGATGAACAATGAGCAGTTCTTC.

A note on this clonotype: A read error may be the cause here, since a much bigger clone is one base away. This rearrangement joins TRBV4-3 to TRBJ2-1, with 9 nucleotides matching TRBD1. The length of the CDR3 is 16 residues. Germline V gene sequence: CDR1 LGHNA, CDR2 YSLEER. V dropped 1 base and J dropped 9; count of bases not matched to a gene: 10. For the CDR3, the DNA is TGCGCCAGCAGCCAAGGGTCAACAGGGGGCTGGAGTGAGCAGTTCTTC. This sequence encodes CASSQGSTGGWSEQFF.

This clonotype was detected many times. V is TRBV10-3 and J is TRBJ2-2; either TRBD1 or TRBD2 may fit D (5 bases each). Germline V gene lookup returns CDR1 ENHRY and CDR2 SYGVKD. This CDR3 has 13 amino acids. Trimming stripped 5 bases from V and 7 bases from J, with 11 bases between. CDR3 loop: CAISRDLDGELFF. In nucleotides, the CDR3 is TGTGCCATCAGTCGGGACCTTGACGGGGAGCTGTTTTTT.

CDR3 protein: CASILGTGMAGELFF. CDR3 bases: TGTGCCAGCATACTCGGGACAGGCATGGCCGGGGAGCTGTTTTTT. The chain recombines TRBV6-1 with TRBJ2-2, with 8 bases matching TRBD1. J gave up 6 bases and V 7 bases, and 10 bases lay outside the gene matches. Germline V gene data show CDR1 as MNHNS and CDR2 as SASEGT. The CDR3 is 15 amino acids.

In regard to this clonotype: Possible read error: a much larger clone is one base away. The rearrangement links TRBV12-3 or TRBV12-4 to TRBJ2-2; D ambiguous. The CDR3 is made up of 14 amino acids. V lost 1 base and J lost 5, with 8 bases in between. CDR3: CASSLVGSTGELFF. The CDR3 nucleotides read TGTGCCAGCAGTTTAGTGGGTTCTACCGGGGAGCTGTTTTTT.

The chain carries TRBV10-3 and TRBJ2-1; D might be TRBD1 or TRBD2, each matching 5 bases. Looked up from germline, CDR1 is ENHRY and CDR2 is SYGVKD. CDR3 length equals 14 residues. V shed 5 bases and J shed 4 bases, with 12 bases lying between them. The CDR3 protein is CAISSRDGYNEQFF. For the CDR3, the DNA is TGTGCCATCAGTTCACGGGACGGATACAATGAGCAGTTCTTC.

A remark on this clonotype: Just one base apart from a much larger clone, this may be a read error. The gene calls are TRBV6-5 and TRBJ2-2, with D tentatively TRBD1 or TRBD2 (5 bases each). The CDR3 is made up of 14 amino acids. Germline V CDR1 and CDR2: MNHEY, SVGAGI. CDR3 sequence: CASIAAGRAGELIF. The CDR3 nucleotides are TGTGCCAGCATTGCGGCAGGGCGGGCCGGGGAGCTGATTTTT.

In the case of this clonotype: This may arise from a read error, as a much more abundant clone is one base away. The chain recombines TRBV6-1 with TRBJ2-1; D may be TRBD1 or TRBD2 (6 bases each). The CDR3 is 14 amino acids. V lost 7 bases and J 9 bases, leaving 19 bases between the germline ends. CDR1 is MNHNS, CDR2 SASEGT, per germline. The CDR3 here is CASTRLGGVFEQFF. Here the CDR3 DNA reads TGTGCCAGCACCCGACTAGGGGGAGTATTTGAGCAGTTCTTC.

Details on this clonotype: A much larger clone differs by one base, so this may be a read error. CDR3 coding DNA: TGCAGCGGAACAATGGAGACTAGCGGCGACAATGAGCAGTTCTTC. Protein product: CSGTMETSGDNEQFF. V gene TRBV29-1 combines with J gene TRBJ2-1; 9 bases agree with TRBD2. Germline CDR1 SQVTM, CDR2 ANQGSEA. The CDR3 is 15 residues long. With 7 bases clipped from V and 5 bases from J, the junction kept 12 bases outside the gene matches.

V is TRBV12-3 or TRBV12-4 and J is TRBJ2-1, with 7 bases lining up with TRBD1. This CDR3 region has 16 residues. With V trimmed by 5 bases and J by 4 bases, 11 bases remained unmatched. The CDR3 here is CASSPPGTDPYNEQFF. CDR3 coding DNA: TGTGCCAGCAGTCCACCAGGGACAGACCCTTACAATGAGCAGTTCTTC.

Comment on this clonotype: The junction differs from germline at one of its ends, possibly a read error. The V gene is TRBV11-2, the J gene TRBJ2-7; no firm D call. From germline, CDR1 is SGHAT and CDR2 FQNNGV. The CDR3 covers 13 residues. DNA for the CDR3: TGCGCCAGCAGCTTTGACCGCCCCTACGAGCAATACTTC. Its translation: CASSFDRPYEQYF.

A remark on this clonotype: This CDR3 is missing its conserved last phenylalanine or tryptophan, likely due to a read error. Because the CDR3's place on the DNA is in doubt, the DNA is left out and the CDR3 is given as listed by TCRdb. V gene TRBV12-3 or TRBV12-4 combines with J gene TRBJ2-5; the DNA was not used to check the table's D call, TRBD1. Ends included, the CDR3 has 14 residues. CDR3 region: CASSEGTGGETRYS.

V is TRBV9 and J is TRBJ1-1, with D possibly matching TRBD1 (6 bases). Germline V gene lookup returns CDR1 SGDLS and CDR2 YYNGEE. The CDR3 has 12 residues. V was clipped by 3 bases and J by 8 bases, with 11 bases between them. The CDR3 sequence: CASSGGPPEAFF. The CDR3 region has the DNA TGTGCCAGCAGCGGGGGGCCCCCCGAAGCTTTCTTT.

A word on this clonotype: An end of the junction does not agree with germline; a read error may underlie this. The chain is built from TRBV28 and TRBJ1-2; 8 bases are a match to TRBD1. The CDR3 contains 13 residues. Germline CDR1 is MDHEN and CDR2 is SYDVKM. CDR3 nucleotides: TGTACCAGCAGTCCGGGACAGGTCTATGGCTACACCTTC. Translated, it gives CTSSPGQVYGYTF.

About this clonotype itself: A clone one base away is much larger, so this may be a read error. Lacking the conserved final phenylalanine or tryptophan, this CDR3 likely reflects a read error. The chain recombines TRBV5-4 with TRBJ2-1; TRBD1 is a possible D gene (6 bases). V dropped 1 base and J dropped 9 bases, with 14 bases sitting between them. The CDR3 extends over 14 amino acids. Germline V lookup: CDR1 SGHNT, CDR2 YYREEE (reference sequence). The CDR3 loop reads CASSLWGRAGEQFL. CDR3 DNA: TGTGCCAGCAGCTTGTGGGGGCGTGCGGGTGAGCAGTTCTTA.

The chain couples TRBV5-6 to TRBJ2-5; perhaps TRBD2 as D (6 bases). Germline assignment: CDR1 SGHDT and CDR2 YYEEEE. The CDR3 spans 15 residues. Trimming cost V 3 bases and J 3 bases, with 15 bases left between them. Here the CDR3 reads CASSSTAQREETQYF. The CDR3 region has the DNA TGTGCCAGCAGCTCGACCGCCCAGCGGGAAGAGACCCAGTACTTC.